The clone carrying this T cell receptor beta chain showed up many times. The data derive from a study of T cells in Graves' hyperthyroidism and ophthalmopathy. Patients aged 18 to 65 had newly diagnosed hyperthyroidism of under 2 months' duration. Diagnosing involved the use of clinical symptoms, serum thyroxine and TRAb, thyroid ultrasound and orbital computed tomography. Using RNA transcripts as the source, TCR beta CDR3 regions were amplified. First-round RT-PCR targeting the TCR CDR3 was performed with the HTBI primer set. Using its own MiXCR run on the multiplex PCR reads, TCRdb lists one record per CDR3 protein. The data hold 530,000 or so distinct CDR3 sequences, with about 45% observed a single time. This CDR3 spans 13 amino acids. The germline V gene encodes CDR1 MNHEY and CDR2 SVGEGT. Trimming removed 3 bases from V and 2 bases from J, with 8 bases in between.

This receptor was identified in a woman younger than 30 with Graves' hyperthyroidism. The rearrangement uses TRBV6-2 or TRBV6-3 and TRBJ2-7; no clear D. Sequencing was carried out using peripheral blood or thyroid tissue (not recorded which). The CDR3 DNA is TGTGCCAGCAGTTATGGTAAAGCCTACGAGCAGTACTTC. Amino acids: CASSYGKAYEQYF.